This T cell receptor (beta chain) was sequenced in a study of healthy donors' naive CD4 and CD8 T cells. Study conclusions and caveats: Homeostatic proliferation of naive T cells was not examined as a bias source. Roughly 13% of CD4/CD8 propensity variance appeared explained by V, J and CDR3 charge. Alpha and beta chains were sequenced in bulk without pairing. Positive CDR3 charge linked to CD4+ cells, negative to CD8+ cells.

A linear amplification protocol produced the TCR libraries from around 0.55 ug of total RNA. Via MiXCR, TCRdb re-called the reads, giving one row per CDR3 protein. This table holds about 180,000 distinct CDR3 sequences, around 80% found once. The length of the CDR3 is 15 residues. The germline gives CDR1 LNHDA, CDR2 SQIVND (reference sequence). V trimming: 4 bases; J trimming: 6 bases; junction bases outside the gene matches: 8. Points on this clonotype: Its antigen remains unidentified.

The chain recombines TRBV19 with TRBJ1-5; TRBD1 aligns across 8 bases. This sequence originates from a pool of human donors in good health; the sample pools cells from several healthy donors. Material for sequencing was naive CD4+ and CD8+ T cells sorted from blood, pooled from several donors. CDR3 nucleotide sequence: TGTGCCAGTAGTACAACGGACAGGGTGGCTCAGCCCCAGCATTTT. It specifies CASSTTDRVAQPQHF. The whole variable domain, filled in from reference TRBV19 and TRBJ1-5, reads DGGITQSPKYLFRKEGQNVTLSCEQNLNHDAMYWYRQDPGQGLRLIYYSQIVNDFQKGDIAEGYSVSREKKESFPLTVTSAQKNPTAFYLCASSTTDRVAQPQHFGDGTRLSIL.